This T cell receptor beta chain was recovered during a study of cytomegalovirus exposure and HLA in healthy donors. PCR amplification relied on 60 Vbeta primers (plus 13 Jbeta primers). The protocol was immunoSEQ multiplex PCR, while the TCRdb copy is restricted to in-frame clones and leaves out a portion. The repertoire consists of 140,000 to 150,000 clones, with about 80% occurring once and the leading ten covering around 4.4%. The CDR3 consists of 13 residues. Germline values: CDR1 MNHNS, CDR2 SASEGT. V was cut by 10 bases and J by 1 base, with 12 bases left in between. The sequence was obtained from a man aged 40-49 years in good health and CMV-seronegative. This chain joins TRBV6-1 and TRBJ2-3; no firm D call. Input material: PBMCs. In DNA, the CDR3 is TGTGCCATTTCTTTCCGGGGCACAGATACGCAGTATTTT. This gives the protein CAISFRGTDTQYF.